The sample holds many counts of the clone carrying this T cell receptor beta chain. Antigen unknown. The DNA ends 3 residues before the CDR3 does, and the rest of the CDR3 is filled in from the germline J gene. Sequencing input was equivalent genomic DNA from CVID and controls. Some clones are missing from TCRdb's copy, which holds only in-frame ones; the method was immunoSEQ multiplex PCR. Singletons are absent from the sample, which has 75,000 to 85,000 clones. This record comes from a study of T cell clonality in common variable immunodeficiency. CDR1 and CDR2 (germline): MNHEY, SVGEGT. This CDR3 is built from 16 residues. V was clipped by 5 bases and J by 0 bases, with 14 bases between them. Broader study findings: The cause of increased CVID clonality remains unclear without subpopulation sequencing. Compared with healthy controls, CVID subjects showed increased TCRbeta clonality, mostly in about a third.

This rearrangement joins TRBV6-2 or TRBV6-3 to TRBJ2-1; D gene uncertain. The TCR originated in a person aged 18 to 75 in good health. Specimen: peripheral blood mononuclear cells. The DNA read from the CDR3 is TGTGCCAGCAGTACGCCGCACTCCTACTCCTACAATGAG. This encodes CASSTPHSYSYNE. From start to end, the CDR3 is CASSTPHSYSYNEQFF.